Below, 9 T cell receptor beta chains from the same sample are listed, as sequenced in a study of shared clonotypes between healthy human individuals. Naivety among CD8 cells was defined by CD45RO negativity and positive CCR7 selection, thereby excluding terminally differentiated effector memory CD45RA+ cells. Repertoires were generated with immunoSEQ multiplex PCR, while TCRdb's copy carries only in-frame clones and drops some. The table records around 2.1 million clones, about 93% of them present only once. The sequenced sample was naive CD8+ T cells from PBMCs. The receptor source for this set is a man younger than 35 in good health. Some clones in this sample may be carry-over from other donors' samples.

The V call is TRBV5-6, the J call TRBJ1-2; unclear D gene. The CDR3 has 17 amino acids. Germline lookup yields CDR1 SGHDT and CDR2 YYEEEE. Between the trimmed V and J ends, which lost 1 base and 4 bases, there was a span of 20 bases. The CDR3 nucleotides are TGTGCCAGCAGCTTGCACACAGCAACCCTTCTTTCCTATGGCTACACCTTC. Translation gives CASSLHTATLLSYGYTF.

Comment on this clone: The same CDR3 is also encoded by other DNA sequences in this sample. The CDR3 loop is CASSLRDYEQYF. Written as DNA, the CDR3 is TGTGCCAGCAGCTTACGGGACTACGAGCAGTACTTC. The gene calls are TRBV7-9 and TRBJ2-7, with D possibly matching TRBD2 (5 bases). Germline V lookup: CDR1 SEHNR, CDR2 FQNEAQ (reference sequence). The CDR3 contains 12 residues. V was cut by 2 bases and J by 3 bases, with 5 bases left in between.

The chain recombines TRBV27 with TRBJ1-3; D unclear. CDR3 length: 14 amino acids. Germline CDR1 is MNHEY and CDR2 is SMNVEV (reference sequence). V lost 6 bases and J lost 4, with 13 bases in between. The CDR3 reads CASRVTLGGNTIYF. The CDR3 nucleotides are TGTGCCAGCAGAGTTACTTTAGGGGGAAACACCATATATTTT.

This chain connects TRBV7-9 to TRBJ1-5, with D possibly TRBD1 on 6 matching bases. This CDR3 contains 14 residues. Trimming took 3 bases from V and 7 from J, leaving 13 bases between them. CDR1 is SEHNR and CDR2 is FQNEAQ in the germline V gene (reference sequence). The CDR3 nucleotides read TGTGCCAGCAGCTTGTCAGGGGAAGGACAGCCCCAGCATTTT. Translating it yields CASSLSGEGQPQHF.

The gene calls are TRBV6-6 and TRBJ2-2; D gene unclear. Germline CDR1 and CDR2: MNHNY and SVGAGI (reference sequence). CDR3 length equals 13 residues. V was trimmed by 2 bases and J by 3 bases, leaving 4 bases between them. In nucleotides, the CDR3 is TGTGCCAGCAGTTACGCCCACACCGGGGAGCTGTTTTTT. It encodes CASSYAHTGELFF.

Regarding this clone: The identical CDR3 is also encoded by other nucleotide sequences in the sample. The rearrangement uses TRBV29-1 and TRBJ1-1; D call uncertain. CDR1 and CDR2 from the germline V gene are SQVTM and ANQGSEA. V lost 7 bases to trimming and J lost 6 bases, with 15 bases between them. The CDR3 runs to 12 residues. The CDR3 DNA is TGCAGCGCCTTGGGCGGAAGAGCTGAAGCTTTCTTT. Translated, it gives CSALGGRAEAFF.

The rearrangement joins TRBV5-5 to TRBJ2-7, with TRBD2 as a possible D gene (5 bases). There are 13 residues in the CDR3. With 3 bases removed from V and 2 bases from J, the gap between germline ends came to 9 bases. Germline V CDR1 and CDR2: SGHKS, YYEKEE (reference sequence). For the CDR3, the DNA is TGTGCCAGCAGCTCGTCCGGGACCTACGAGCAGTACTTC. Translating gives CASSSSGTYEQYF.

The V call is TRBV4-2, the J call TRBJ2-7, with 10 positions matching TRBD2. With 0 bases clipped from V and 6 bases from J, the junction kept 5 bases outside the gene matches. Germline V gene lookup returns CDR1 LGHNA and CDR2 YNFKEQ. This CDR3 has 15 amino acids. The CDR3 sequence: CASSQDTSGRAEQYF. CDR3 bases: TGTGCCAGCAGCCAAGATACGAGCGGGAGGGCCGAGCAGTACTTC.

The CDR3 DNA reads TGCGCCAGCAGGATCGGGTCGGGACTCTCCTACAATGAGCAGTTCTTC. It translates to CASRIGSGLSYNEQFF. This chain links TRBV10-1 with TRBJ2-1, with D perhaps TRBD2 (6 bases). The germline CDR1 and CDR2 sequences are WNHNN and SYGVQD (reference sequence). Trimming left V 6 bases short and J 0 bases short, with 15 bases between. The CDR3 is made up of 16 amino acids.